This T cell receptor (beta chain) was recorded in a study of cytomegalovirus exposure and HLA in healthy donors. Study context: Early release data held 75 million to 90 million unique TCRs from HLA-typed donors.

In the PCR, 60 Vbeta and 13 Jbeta primers were used. Clones were sequenced by immunoSEQ multiplex PCR, and TCRdb holds only the in-frame ones, with some missing. The sample holds 75,000 to 100,000 clones, around 82% seen once. Comments on this clone: Its cognate antigen is unknown.

Study observations and caveats: There were around 160 TCR beta chains listed as cytomegalovirus-associated.

What was sequenced was PBMCs. This clonotype was sampled from a middle-aged man in good health and CMV-seropositive.

CDR3 coding DNA: TGTGCCAGCAGCTTCCTAGCGGGATACTCCACCGGGGAGCTGTTTTTT. Residues: CASSFLAGYSTGELFF. V usage is TRBV5-4 and J usage is TRBJ2-2; 9 nucleotides align to TRBD2. V lost 2 bases and J lost 4; bases outside the gene matches: 6. Looked up from germline, CDR1 is SGHNT and CDR2 is YYREEE (reference sequence). This CDR3 has 16 residues. The complete variable domain, with remaining parts taken from reference TRBV5-4 and TRBJ2-2, reads ETGVTQSPTHLIKTRGQQVTLRCSSQSGHNTVSWYQQALGQGPQFIFQYYREEENGRGNFPPRFSGLQFPNYSSELNVNALELDDSALYLCASSFLAGYSTGELFFGEGSRLTVL.